The following is a T cell receptor beta chain sequence with its context. Its target antigen remains unknown. Qualities for individual bases were not recorded, and no much larger clone is one base off. The germline V and J ends show losses of 0 bases and 0 bases respectively, and no gene match explains 5 bases of the junction. Reading the germline V gene gives CDR1 SGHRS and CDR2 YFSETQ. Including the terminal cysteine and phenylalanine, the CDR3 comprises 16 residues. The entry retains the CDR3 DNA only, 48 bases that are in frame from base 1. TCRbeta CDR3 regions were amplified from genomic DNA using the immunoSEQ Assay, a bias-controlled multiplex PCR. Per the authors' processing: Within the assay, amplification of reference gene primers was used to estimate how many nucleated cells each sample contained. Sequence reads were collapsed and filtered to measure the absolute abundance of every unique TCRbeta CDR3 rearrangement. For each sample, productive Simpson clonality was calculated by taking the square root of Simpson's diversity index across productive rearrangements. Not all clones reach the TCRdb copy of this immuneACCESS table, which keeps in-frame sequences only. Checked studies attribute under half of the gap to unresolved V genes and leave the rest unexplained. That table furnishes V, J and clone size, whereas the DNA furnished D and trimming. For this sample there are 70,000 to 75,000 clones; about nine tenths appear just once. Clones ranked in the top ten supply 4.5% to 5.5% of the sample.

Collaborating institutions collected whole blood in K2EDTA tubes following their own protocols. Collaborator samples were shipped for TCRbeta analysis as frozen whole blood, isolated PBMCs, or DNA extracted from either sample type. These data come from a study of blood T cell repertoires in COVID-19 (dated by TCRdb to the early 2020s). For the wider study: The collaborator samples originated in the United States, Italy and Spain and spanned the acute and convalescent phases of COVID-19. The prospective study material was composed of cDNA or gDNA derived from T cells, B-cell-depleted T cells, or PBMCs. Subjects who had been exposed to COVID-19, were actively infected with it, or had recovered from it provided the deeply sampled blood TCRbeta repertoires that made up the dataset. Nearly every sample came with metadata listing a de-identified subject ID, COVID-19 status, age in years and sex. A freely available public database, intended as a resource for researchers studying the immune response to SARS-CoV-2, is where the repertoires were released. Samples came from the ongoing ImmuneRACE study (first 160 participants) plus 1,254 subjects from 6 global collaborators. Where HLA class I and class II types were available, the types were taken from metadata supplied by the sample provider, not from assay-based typing. Overall results and qualifications from the work: Clinical and demographic metadata were provided uncurated, with the amount varying by source and participant.

The specimen sequenced was peripheral blood. The rearrangement combines TRBV5-1 with TRBJ2-7, with 8 junctional bases fitting TRBD2. This TCR was sampled from a woman between 18 and 29 years old with acute or convalescent COVID-19. The CDR3 here reads CASSLGVSGVSYEQYF. The DNA sequence is given as TGCGCCAGCAGCTTGGGTGTTAGCGGGGTCTCCTACGAGCAGTACTTC.